These 32 T cell receptor beta chains originate from one sample sequenced in a study of chemoradiotherapy in HPV16-positive cancers. Assay: immunoSEQ multiplex PCR; the TCRdb copy retains only in-frame clones and omits some. Of over 1,500 clones detected, roughly 77% appear once; the ten largest clones hold roughly 10%. Sequenced material: tumor tissue, taken from a patient who underwent chemoradiotherapy. Receptor source: a human donor with HPV-associated anogenital cancer.

In its sample, this clone was seen once. The rearrangement links TRBV5-1 to TRBJ2-7; TRBD2 aligns across 10 bases. Looked up from germline, CDR1 is SGHRS and CDR2 is YFSETQ. Trimming took 2 bases from V and 1 from J; bases not matched to a gene: 3. The CDR3 has 15 residues. The CDR3 coding sequence is TGCGCCAGCAGCTTAGCGGGAGGGCAGTCCTACGAGCAGTACTTC. The encoded protein is CASSLAGGQSYEQYF.

The chain joins TRBV11-1 to TRBJ2-1; 8 bases map to TRBD2. Germline-derived CDR1 and CDR2 are SGHAT and FQDESV (reference sequence). CDR3 length: 17 amino acids. V trimming: 2 bases; J trimming: 5 bases; junction bases outside the gene matches: 11. DNA for the CDR3: TGTGCCAGCAGCTTACGGAGCGGGAGTGCATCCCACAATGAGCAGTTCTTC. Its protein product is CASSLRSGSASHNEQFF.

The V gene is TRBV9, the J gene TRBJ2-7; 11 nucleotides agree with TRBD2. From germline, CDR1 is SGDLS and CDR2 YYNGEE. V lost 0 bases, J lost 4 bases, and 3 bases stayed unmatched. CDR3 length: 15 residues. CDR3 DNA: TGTGCCAGCAGCGTAGGACTAGCGGGGACTTACGAGCAGTACTTC. Translated, it gives CASSVGLAGTYEQYF.

The chain employs TRBV19 and TRBJ2-1; no firm D call. The CDR3 consists of 13 residues. V lost 3 bases, J lost 10 bases, and 13 bases lay in between. Germline V lookup: CDR1 LNHDA, CDR2 SQIVND (reference sequence). The DNA of the CDR3 is TGTGCCAGTAGTATTAGGGCTACGGTCGAGCAGTTCTTC. As protein: CASSIRATVEQFF.

The chain has TRBV6-4 and TRBJ2-3; 7 nucleotides line up with TRBD1. The CDR3 is made up of 13 amino acids. Losses at the gene ends were 6 bases for V and 1 base for J; bases not matched to a gene: 1. From germline, CDR1 is MRHNA and CDR2 SNTAGT. CDR3 coding DNA: TGTGCCAGCAGAGGACAGGGCACAGATACGCAGTATTTT. This sequence encodes CASRGQGTDTQYF.

Comment on this clone: Other DNA sequences within the sample encode an identical CDR3. The rearrangement joins TRBV5-1 to TRBJ2-1; 8 bases are a match to TRBD2. Germline values: CDR1 SGHRS, CDR2 YFSETQ. This CDR3 is built from 15 residues. V lost 2 bases, J lost 5 bases, and 6 bases stayed unmatched. CDR3 bases: TGCGCCAGCAGCTTAGCTAGCGGGTTTAACAATGAGCAGTTCTTC. Residues: CASSLASGFNNEQFF.

Remarks on this clone: Other DNA sequences of this sample code for an identical CDR3. The V and J genes are TRBV19 and TRBJ1-5; no reliable D call. V lost 5 bases and J lost 3, with 14 bases in between. The CDR3 covers 15 residues. From germline, CDR1 is LNHDA and CDR2 SQIVND (reference sequence). The CDR3 nucleotides are TGTGCCAGTAGTCCGTCCCGAGAGGTCAATCAGCCCCAGCATTTT. Residues: CASSPSREVNQPQHF.

The chain carries TRBV30 and TRBJ2-7; 12 nucleotides agree with TRBD2. This CDR3 has 18 residues. The trim removed 0 bases at V and 6 bases at J, leaving 15 bases unmatched. Germline loops: CDR1 GTSNPN, CDR2 SVGIG (reference sequence). Here the CDR3 reads CAWSVRPSGRAYLFEQYF. CDR3 nucleotides: TGTGCCTGGAGTGTACGGCCTAGCGGGAGGGCCTATCTCTTCGAGCAGTACTTC.

The chain uses TRBV11-3 and TRBJ1-2; 12 bases align to TRBD1. V was clipped by 0 bases and J by 6 bases; unmatched bases: 5. The CDR3 has 16 residues. Per germline, CDR1 SGHNT and CDR2 YENEEA. The DNA of the CDR3 is TGTGCCAGCAGCTTAGAAGGGACAGGGGGCGAAAATGGCTACACCTTC. Its translation: CASSLEGTGGENGYTF.

The V call is TRBV19, the J call TRBJ2-3; 8 nucleotides match TRBD1. Per the germline V gene, CDR1 is LNHDA and CDR2 is SQIVND (reference sequence). The trim removed 5 bases at V and 2 bases at J, leaving 6 bases unmatched. CDR3 length: 15 residues. This CDR3 is CASSRRQGHTDTQYF. In nucleotides, the CDR3 is TGTGCCAGTAGTCGCCGACAGGGGCACACAGATACGCAGTATTTT.

The chain has TRBV7-3 and TRBJ2-4; possible D gene TRBD2, 7 bases. Germline V gene data show CDR1 as SGHTA and CDR2 as FQGTGA. Between the trimmed V and J ends, which lost 5 bases and 1 base, there was a span of 21 bases. The CDR3 loop spans 18 amino acids. CDR3 DNA sequence: TGTGCCAGCAGCATGGTGGGAGAGGGGGGGTCGGCCAAAAACATTCAGTACTTC. As protein: CASSMVGEGGSAKNIQYF.

V gene TRBV30 combines with J gene TRBJ1-1, with D hard to call. This CDR3 spans 11 amino acids. V lost 3 bases to trimming and J lost 1 base, with 3 bases between them. Germline lookup yields CDR1 GTSNPN and CDR2 SVGIG (reference sequence). The CDR3 protein is CAWRGNTEAFF. The CDR3 DNA reads as TGTGCCTGGAGGGGGAACACTGAAGCTTTCTTT.

The V call is TRBV6-5, the J call TRBJ1-4, with TRBD1 identical over 7 bases. CDR3 length equals 13 residues. Germline V lookup: CDR1 MNHEY, CDR2 SVGAGI. V shed 6 bases, J shed 10 bases, and the junction held 8 bases outside the gene matches. In nucleotides, the CDR3 is TGTGCCAGCAGGTCCGACAGGGTTGGAAAACTGTTTTTT. This encodes CASRSDRVGKLFF.

J is TRBJ1-2 and V is TRBV5-6; TRBD1 might be the D (5 bases). Germline lookup yields CDR1 SGHDT and CDR2 YYEEEE. The length of the CDR3 is 12 residues. V dropped 1 base and J dropped 12 bases, with 13 bases sitting between them. Here the CDR3 reads CASSLRGSSNTF. The DNA for the CDR3 is TGTGCCAGCAGCTTGAGGGGCAGCTCGAACACCTTC.

The chain recombines TRBV14 with TRBJ2-1; no firm D call. The germline V and J ends were trimmed by 4 bases and 2 bases, with 6 bases remaining between them. CDR1 is SGHDN and CDR2 is FVKESK in the germline V gene. This CDR3 has 13 amino acids. CDR3 DNA sequence: TGTGCCAGCAGCCTTTTCGCCTACAATGAGCAGTTCTTC. It is translated as CASSLFAYNEQFF. The full variable domain, completed using reference TRBV14 and TRBJ2-1, is EAGVTQFPSHSVIEKGQTVTLRCDPISGHDNLYWYRRVMGKEIKFLLHFVKESKQDESGMPNNRFLAERTGGTYSTLKVQPAELEDSGVYFCASSLFAYNEQFFGPGTRLTVL.

V usage is TRBV11-2 and J usage is TRBJ2-7; D call uncertain. V lost 3 bases to trimming and J lost 3 bases, with 9 bases between them. Germline V gene data show CDR1 as SGHAT and CDR2 as FQNNGV. This CDR3 is 13 amino acids long. CDR3 sequence reads: CASSFDTYYEQYF. The CDR3 DNA is TGTGCCAGCAGCTTCGACACCTACTACGAGCAGTACTTC.

The chain employs TRBV28 and TRBJ2-1, with 7 positions matching TRBD2. CDR3 length: 14 amino acids. From germline, CDR1 is MDHEN and CDR2 SYDVKM. With 7 bases clipped from V and 5 bases from J, the junction kept 8 bases outside the gene matches. The CDR3 DNA sequence: TGTGCCAGCAAGTTGGGGGGGATGAACAATGAGCAGTTCTTC. Its protein is CASKLGGMNNEQFF.

The chain couples TRBV27 to TRBJ2-2, with D perhaps TRBD2 (5 bases). Germline CDR1 reads MNHEY; CDR2 reads SMNVEV (reference sequence). The CDR3 sequence is 14 residues long. The V end was cut by 2 bases, the J end by 8 bases, with 12 bases between. CDR3 sequence (DNA): TGTGCCAGCAGTTTAGGAGGTAGTGGGGGGGAGCTGTTTTTT. It codes for CASSLGGSGGELFF.

The V and J genes are TRBV5-1 and TRBJ1-1; D unclear. The CDR3 covers 16 residues. V lost 1 base and J lost 6, with 19 bases in between. Germline loops: CDR1 SGHRS, CDR2 YFSETQ. CDR3 nucleotides: TGCGCCAGCAGCTTGAAGGAGGGTCGCGATGGGGCTGAAGCTTTCTTT. Protein product: CASSLKEGRDGAEAFF.

CDR3 DNA: TGTGCTAGTGGAGAGAAGGCGAACACCGGGGAGCTGTTTTTT. This codes for CASGEKANTGELFF. The rearrangement uses TRBV12-5 and TRBJ2-2; D is undetermined. V was clipped by 6 bases and J by 0 bases, with 8 bases between them. The CDR3 has 14 residues. Germline V gene sequence: CDR1 LGHNT, CDR2 FRNRAP.

The rearrangement joins TRBV2 to TRBJ2-3, with 8 bases matching TRBD2. This CDR3 has 16 residues. With 0 bases clipped from V and 4 bases from J, the junction kept 6 bases outside the gene matches. Looked up from germline, CDR1 is SNHLY and CDR2 is FYNNEI. Written as DNA, the CDR3 is TGTGCCAGCAGTGAAGCGACGGGACTAGACGCAGATACGCAGTATTTT. It specifies CASSEATGLDADTQYF.

V gene TRBV7-9 combines with J gene TRBJ2-4, with 10 bases lining up with TRBD2. The V gene end was trimmed by 4 bases and the J gene end by 2 bases; junction bases not matched to a gene: 11. The V gene's germline CDR1 is SEHNR and CDR2 FQNEAQ (reference sequence). The CDR3 spans 18 residues. CDR3 in amino acids: CASSSGSLAGVSKNIQYF. DNA for the CDR3: TGTGCCAGCAGCTCCGGGAGCCTAGCGGGAGTATCCAAAAACATTCAGTACTTC. The full variable domain, completed using reference TRBV7-9 and TRBJ2-4, is DTGVSQNPRHKITKRGQNVTFRCDPISEHNRLYWYRQTLGQGPEFLTYFQNEAQLEKSRLLSDRFSAERPKGSFSTLEIQRTEQGDSAMYLCASSSGSLAGVSKNIQYFGAGTRLSVL.

The chain carries TRBV7-9 and TRBJ2-1, with TRBD2 identical over 12 bases. V lost 5 bases, J lost 1 base, and 6 bases stayed unmatched. Per germline, CDR1 SEHNR and CDR2 FQNEAQ (reference sequence). This CDR3 comprises 17 residues. CDR3 bases: TGTGCCAGCAGCGGACGACTAGCGGGAGTTTCCTACAATGAGCAGTTCTTC. This translates into CASSGRLAGVSYNEQFF.

This chain links TRBV6-5 with TRBJ1-5, with D unclear. Trimming removed 3 bases at V and 6 bases at J, with 9 bases between. Germline loops: CDR1 MNHEY, CDR2 SVGAGI. The CDR3 loop spans 13 amino acids. CDR3 amino acids: CASSYSGRQPQHF. CDR3 DNA sequence: TGTGCCAGCAGTTATAGTGGGCGTCAGCCCCAGCATTTT.

The chain combines TRBV5-5 with TRBJ1-6; unclear D gene. The ends were cut back, 0 bases at V and 10 bases at J, with 8 bases in the middle. Germline assignment: CDR1 SGHKS and CDR2 YYEKEE (reference sequence). CDR3 length: 13 amino acids. The CDR3 DNA reads TGTGCCAGCAGCTTGGGGGTGCGGTCACCCCTCCACTTT. Translating gives CASSLGVRSPLHF.

The chain employs TRBV12-5 and TRBJ1-1, with no clear D. V was cut by 1 base and J by 8 bases, with 17 bases left in between. The germline CDR1 and CDR2 sequences are LGHNT and FRNRAP. This CDR3 comprises 15 residues. The CDR3 spells CASGLGEITRTEAFF. In nucleotides, the CDR3 is TGTGCTAGTGGTTTGGGGGAAATAACGCGTACCGAAGCTTTCTTT.

The J gene is TRBJ1-1, the V gene TRBV15, with D possibly matching TRBD1 (6 bases). V was pared by 5 bases and J by 5 bases, with 15 bases between. Germline CDR1 and CDR2: LNHNV and YYDKDF (reference sequence). This CDR3 contains 14 residues. CDR3 region: CATSADRGPTEAFF. CDR3 nucleotides: TGTGCCACCAGCGCCGACCGGGGGCCGACTGAAGCTTTCTTT.

This chain connects TRBV7-9 to TRBJ2-3; 9 nucleotides line up with TRBD2. With 5 bases clipped from V and 1 base from J, the junction kept 4 bases outside the gene matches. The germline V gene has CDR1 SEHNR and CDR2 FQNEAQ (reference sequence). The CDR3 sequence is 15 residues long. The CDR3 region has the DNA TGTGCCAGCAGCCCTGTAGCGGGAGGCACAGATACGCAGTATTTT. Translated: CASSPVAGGTDTQYF.

The chain employs TRBV7-8 and TRBJ2-7; 11 nucleotides line up with TRBD2. The V segment lost 4 bases and the J segment 3 bases; nucleotides outside the gene matches: 8. The CDR3 runs 16 residues. Germline loops: CDR1 SGHVS, CDR2 FQNEAQ. CDR3 coding DNA: TGTGCCAGCAGCTCCCGACAAACTAGCGGGAGCTACGAGCAGTACTTC. Translation gives CASSSRQTSGSYEQYF.

The chain recombines TRBV4-2 with TRBJ1-1; 11 nucleotides agree with TRBD1. V lost 0 bases to trimming and J lost 8 bases; unmatched junction nucleotides: 5. The CDR3 length is 15 residues. Germline V gives CDR1 LGHNA, CDR2 YNFKEQ. The CDR3, as DNA: TGTGCCAGCAGCCAAGATCCGGGACAGGGGGAGGAAGCTTTCTTT. Amino acids: CASSQDPGQGEEAFF.

This clone has a handful of counts. The V gene is TRBV30, the J gene TRBJ2-2; 7 nucleotides align to TRBD2. This CDR3 has 14 amino acids. V dropped 4 bases and J dropped 4; count of bases not matched to a gene: 6. CDR1 GTSNPN and CDR2 SVGIG come from the germline V gene (reference sequence). The CDR3 DNA reads TGTGCCTGGAAGAGACTAGCAACCACCGGGGAGCTGTTTTTT. Protein sequence: CAWKRLATTGELFF.

This CDR3 reads CASNSFRRDTQYF. CDR3 in DNA: TGTGCCAGTAATTCATTCCGTCGGGATACGCAGTATTTT. This chain joins TRBV19 and TRBJ2-3, with unresolved D. The CDR3 has 13 residues. CDR1 and CDR2 (germline): LNHDA, SQIVND (reference sequence). The V and J ends lost 7 bases and 6 bases respectively, with 14 bases between them. The full variable domain, rest sourced from reference TRBV19 and TRBJ2-3, is DGGITQSPKYLFRKEGQNVTLSCEQNLNHDAMYWYRQDPGQGLRLIYYSQIVNDFQKGDIAEGYSVSREKKESFPLTVTSAQKNPTAFYLCASNSFRRDTQYFGPGTRLTVL.